The clone carrying this T cell receptor (beta chain) showed up many times. Its matching antigen is unknown. Template material for amplifying TCR beta CDR3 regions consisted of RNA transcripts. The HTBI primer set served for first-round RT-PCR of the TCR CDR3. TCRdb itself ran the multiplex PCR reads through MiXCR, one entry per CDR3 protein. The sample holds 400,000 or so distinct CDR3 sequences, 14% seen once. The junction had 11 bases not matched to a gene; V was cut back by 2 bases and J by 6 bases. This CDR3 region has 16 residues. Per germline, CDR1 KGHSH and CDR2 LQKENI. This sample was included in a study of T cells in Graves' hyperthyroidism and ophthalmopathy. Study-level points and caveats: Most thyroid clonotypes expanded above 0.001 were also detected in blood.

The rearrangement joins TRBV18 to TRBJ2-7; 9 bases match TRBD1. The sequencing input was blood. The origin of this receptor is a woman aged 25 to 39 with Graves' ophthalmopathy. CDR3 in DNA: TGTGCCAGCTCACCAGCCGACAGGGGGAACTTTGGCGAGCAGTACTTC. This sequence encodes CASSPADRGNFGEQYF.